These 2 T cell receptor beta chains were sequenced from one sample in a study of cytomegalovirus exposure and HLA in healthy donors. Researchers ran the PCR with 60 Vbeta and 13 Jbeta primers. Assay used: immunoSEQ multiplex PCR; TCRdb lists only in-frame clones, some missing. Among 130,000 or so clones listed, approximately 80% were seen once. The sequencing sample was made of PBMCs. The receptors here all came from an older woman in good health and CMV-seronegative.

J is TRBJ1-6 and V is TRBV5-1; 8 bases line up with TRBD1. Germline V gene lookup returns CDR1 SGHRS and CDR2 YFSETQ. Trimming took 1 base from V and 3 from J; bases not matched to a gene: 3. The CDR3 extends over 16 amino acids. The CDR3 DNA follows: TGCGCCAGCAGCTTGAGGACAGGGTACTATAATTCACCCCTCCACTTT. As protein: CASSLRTGYYNSPLHF.

This clone was observed a handful of times. CDR3: CASSLSTGELFF. In nucleotides, the CDR3 is TGTGCCAGCAGCCTTAGCACCGGGGAGCTGTTTTTT. The V call is TRBV7-6, the J call TRBJ2-2, with D unclear. The germline V and J ends were trimmed by 5 bases and 4 bases, with 5 bases remaining between them. This CDR3 has 12 residues. Germline CDR1 SGHVS, CDR2 FNYEAQ.